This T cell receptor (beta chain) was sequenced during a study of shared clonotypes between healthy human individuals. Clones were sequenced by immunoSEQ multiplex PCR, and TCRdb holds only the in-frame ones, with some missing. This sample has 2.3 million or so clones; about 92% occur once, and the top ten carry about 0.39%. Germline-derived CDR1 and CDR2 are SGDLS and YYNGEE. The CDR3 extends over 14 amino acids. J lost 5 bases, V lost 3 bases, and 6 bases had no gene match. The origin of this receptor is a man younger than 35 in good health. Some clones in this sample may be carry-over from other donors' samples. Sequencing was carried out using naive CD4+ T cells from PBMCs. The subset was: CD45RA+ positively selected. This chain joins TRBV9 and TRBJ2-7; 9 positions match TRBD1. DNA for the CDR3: TGTGCCAGCAGCGCTCAACAGGGGGCAAACGAGCAGTACTTC. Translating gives CASSAQQGANEQYF.